This T cell receptor (beta chain) was captured in a study of low-dose radiotherapy and immunotherapy resistance in tumors. Sample time point: after trial treatment. Specified treatment: LDRT plus nivolumab, ipilimumab, low-dose cyclophosphamide and aspirin (RACIN trial). Both TCRalpha and TCRbeta chains were reverse transcribed with V-gene-specific primers. Amplification, which lasted 15 to 20 PCR cycles, used a constant-region primer and V-primer adapter to amplify TCRs. One entry per CDR3 protein, called by TCRdb with MiXCR from the reads. The sample includes tens of thousands of distinct CDR3 sequences, 17% seen only once; the top ten take roughly 1.5%. The CDR3 spans 13 residues. V shed 8 bases and J shed 4 bases, with 11 bases lying between them. The germline V gene has CDR1 LGHNA and CDR2 YSLEER. The sample holds many counts of this clonotype.

The receptor comes from a male donor with prostate cancer. This specimen was PBMCs, taken after low-dose radiotherapy plus immunotherapy. The chain is built from TRBV4-3 and TRBJ1-4; D uncertain. CDR3 nucleotides: TGCGCCAGCGCCCTGCGGAATAATGAAAAACTGTTTTTT. Translating gives CASALRNNEKLFF.